This T cell receptor (beta chain) was documented in a study of T cells in Graves' hyperthyroidism and ophthalmopathy. Trimming cost V 5 bases and J 1 base; bases outside gene matches: 6. CDR3 length: 17 residues. Germline V CDR1 and CDR2: KGHSH, LQKENI. Patients aged 18 to 65 had newly diagnosed hyperthyroidism of under 2 months' duration. A patient was excluded if there was uncontrolled infection, other autoimmune disease, pregnancy or lactation. The TCR beta CDR3 regions underwent amplification using RNA transcripts as the source. HTBI primers were employed in a first-round RT-PCR of the TCR CDR3. A single record per CDR3 protein comes from TCRdb applying MiXCR to the multiplex PCR reads. The sample yields 730,000 or so distinct CDR3 sequences, under 20% seen once. This clonotype was seen ten or more times.

The chain employs TRBV18 and TRBJ2-5, with 14 bases matching TRBD2. The source material was blood. This receptor was identified in a woman aged 50 to 60 with Graves' hyperthyroidism that later progressed to Graves' ophthalmopathy. This CDR3 reads CASSEGLAGALQETQYF. Here the CDR3 DNA reads TGTGCCAGCTCAGAGGGACTAGCGGGGGCCCTCCAAGAGACCCAGTACTTC.